This T cell receptor beta chain came from a study of stem cell transplantation in POMP-related autoinflammatory disease. The germline CDR1 and CDR2 sequences are SGHTA and FQGNSA. This CDR3 region has 14 residues. V was cut by 7 bases and J by 2 bases, with 14 bases left in between. The table came from immunoSEQ multiplex PCR; TCRdb's copy has only in-frame clones and leaves some out. The top ten hold about 0.72% of the sample, which has about 32,000 clones, roughly 88% seen once. V usage is TRBV7-2 and J usage is TRBJ2-5; a possible D gene is TRBD2 (5 bases). The sequences come from CD4+ T cells from PBMCs, collected before stem cell transplantation. The TCR sequence derives from a human donor with POMP-related autoinflammation and immune dysregulation (PRAID). Here the CDR3 reads CASTVGREQETQYF. Written as DNA, the CDR3 is TGTGCCAGCACCGTCGGACGGGAACAAGAGACCCAGTACTTC.